This is a list of T cell receptor beta chains from one sample in a study of post-analysis software for immune sequencing data. Using its own MiXCR run on the PCR reads, TCRdb lists one record per CDR3 protein. The table shows about 460,000 distinct CDR3 sequences, with around 40% occurring only once. Sequenced material: blood. The origin of the receptors is a girl between 10 and 17 years old with multiple sclerosis. Both conserved end residues are part of each CDR3. D genes are given only for firm matches. Rows may omit the clone size; those that give it use once, few, many or a size class.

few TRBJ2-1 NA TRBV24-1 CATSDFEYNEQFF TGTGCCACCAGTGATTTCGAGTACAATGAGCAGTTCTTC
few TRBJ2-1 TRBD2 TRBV7-3 CASSPRPGLAGTNEQFF TGTGCCAGCAGCCCCCGTCCGGGACTAGCGGGTACTAATGAGCAGTTCTTC
few TRBJ1-2 NA TRBV12-3/TRBV12-4 CASSLSTGLVGYTF TGTGCCAGCAGTTTATCTACAGGGTTGGTTGGCTACACCTTC
NA TRBJ2-1 NA TRBV27 CASSFQLPKVPKRPSSYEQFF TGTGCCAGCAGTTTCCAACTGCCCAAGGTTCCAAAACGTCCTAGCAGCTATGAGCAGTTCTTC
few TRBJ2-7 NA TRBV20-1 CSASLGGLLTYEQYF TGCAGTGCTAGTCTTGGCGGGCTCCTTACCTACGAGCAGTACTTC
NA TRBJ1-6 NA TRBV20-1 CSARAGSYNSPLHF TGCAGTGCTAGAGCGGGAAGCTATAATTCACCCCTCCACTTT
few TRBJ2-1 NA TRBV7-2 CASSELAGRFF TGTGCCAGCAGCGAATTGGCCGGGCGGTTCTTC
once TRBJ2-3 NA TRBV5-1 CASSLSEGTDTQYF TGCGCCAGCAGCTTGAGTGAGGGTACCGATACGCAGTATTTT
once TRBJ2-1 NA TRBV20-1 CSAHSGIYNEQFF TGCAGTGCCCATAGCGGAATCTACAATGAGCAGTTCTTC
NA TRBJ1-1 NA TRBV12-3/TRBV12-4 CASSFAGRTEAFF TGTGCCAGCAGTTTTGCAGGGCGCACTGAAGCTTTCTTT
NA TRBJ2-2 NA TRBV9 CASSVKRSGELFF TGTGCCAGCAGCGTAAAACGGAGCGGGGAGCTGTTTTTT
NA TRBJ2-1 NA TRBV29-1 CSVVTPEAPTYNEQFF TGCAGCGTTGTGACCCCTGAGGCCCCCACCTACAATGAGCAGTTCTTC
few TRBJ2-1 TRBD2 TRBV12-3/TRBV12-4 CASSPIRDPSGRARENEQFF TGTGCCAGCAGCCCTATTCGGGACCCTAGCGGGAGGGCCAGGGAGAATGAGCAGTTCTTC
many TRBJ2-1 NA TRBV14 CASSSGYLNEQFF TGTGCCAGCAGCTCCGGGTATCTGAATGAGCAGTTCTTC
NA TRBJ2-7 TRBD1 TRBV18 CASSPGTGFVSEQYF TGTGCCAGCTCACCAGGGACAGGGTTCGTCTCTGAGCAGTACTTC
many TRBJ2-1 TRBD2 TRBV4-3 CASSPRLGLAGDWGAYNEQFF TGCGCCAGCAGCCCTCGCCTGGGACTAGCGGGAGACTGGGGGGCCTACAATGAGCAGTTCTTC
NA TRBJ2-7 NA TRBV7-9 CASSLAGEYEQYF TGTGCCAGCAGCTTAGCGGGAGAGTACGAGCAGTACTTC
NA TRBJ2-1 TRBD1 TRBV7-2 CASSLERDSSYNEQFF TGTGCCAGCAGCTTAGAGAGGGACAGTTCCTACAATGAGCAGTTCTTC
few TRBJ2-7 NA TRBV5-1 CASSLAEISYEQYF TGCGCCAGCAGCTTGGCAGAAATTTCCTACGAGCAGTACTTC
NA TRBJ2-1 TRBD2 TRBV9 CASSVGWLAGGFNEQFF TGTGCCAGCAGCGTAGGTTGGCTAGCGGGAGGTTTCAATGAGCAGTTCTTC
few TRBJ2-7 TRBD1 TRBV29-1 CSVAQTGGPYEQYF TGCAGCGTTGCCCAGACAGGGGGCCCCTACGAGCAGTACTTC
NA TRBJ2-3 TRBD2 TRBV7-2 CASSLVTSGSQGDTQYF TGTGCCAGCAGCTTAGTGACTAGCGGGAGCCAGGGAGATACGCAGTATTTT
NA TRBJ2-1 NA TRBV18 CASSPQQGIGYEQFF TGTGCCAGCTCACCACAGCAGGGAATCGGCTATGAGCAGTTCTTC
few TRBJ2-7 TRBD2 TRBV29-1 CSVVASGRNEQYF TGCAGCGTTGTGGCTAGCGGGAGGAACGAGCAGTACTTC
NA TRBJ2-5 TRBD1 TRBV20-1 CSAGQGRETQYF TGCAGCGCGGGACAGGGGCGAGAGACCCAGTACTTC
few TRBJ2-1 NA TRBV5-1 CASRRDSGAHEQFF TGCGCCAGCAGAAGGGACTCTGGGGCCCATGAGCAGTTCTTC
few TRBJ2-7 NA TRBV27 CASSSLRETVYEQYF TGTGCCAGCAGTTCGTTACGGGAGACAGTTTACGAGCAGTACTTC
NA TRBJ2-3 NA TRBV4-2 CASSQDSRRGRHTQYF TGTGCCAGCAGCCAAGATTCCAGGCGGGGAAGGCATACGCAGTATTTT
NA TRBJ2-1 NA TRBV11-2 CASSLARISYNEQFF TGTGCCAGCAGCCTAGCCAGGATATCCTACAATGAGCAGTTCTTC
many TRBJ2-6 NA TRBV28 CASSFIREGGPGANVLTF TGTGCCAGCAGTTTTATCAGGGAGGGGGGCCCTGGGGCCAACGTCCTGACTTTC
once TRBJ2-1 NA TRBV29-1 CSVEEGWPGECNEQFF TGCAGCGTTGAAGAAGGGTGGCCGGGAGAGTGCAATGAGCAGTTCTTC
NA TRBJ2-7 NA TRBV29-1 CSAGQDTSSYEQYF TGCAGCGCGGGGCAGGACACAAGCTCCTACGAGCAGTACTTC
NA TRBJ2-1 NA TRBV7-2 CASSGRLGSSYNEQFF TGTGCCAGCAGCGGACGACTGGGAAGCTCCTACAATGAGCAGTTCTTC
NA TRBJ2-7 NA TRBV20-1 CSARTGRSYEQYF TGCAGTGCTCGGACTGGGAGGTCCTACGAGCAGTACTTC
once TRBJ2-2 NA TRBV7-9 CAGSPTRNTGELFF TGTGCCGGCAGCCCTACAAGGAACACCGGGGAGCTGTTTTTT
NA TRBJ2-1 NA TRBV20-1 CSARDSPNEQFF TGCAGTGCTAGAGATTCCCCTAATGAGCAGTTCTTC
NA TRBJ2-5 NA TRBV7-8 CASSLARAQETQYF TGTGCCAGCAGCTTAGCTCGGGCGCAAGAGACCCAGTACTTC
few TRBJ1-6 TRBD1 TRBV20-1 CSAGQGIDNSPLHF TGCAGTGCTGGACAGGGGATCGATAATTCACCCCTCCACTTT
NA TRBJ2-1 NA TRBV15 CATSRLGGYVNEQFF TGTGCCACCAGCAGGTTAGGGGGGTACGTCAATGAGCAGTTCTTC
few TRBJ2-3 TRBD1 TRBV29-1 CSVGPGQGRTDTQYF TGCAGCGTTGGACCGGGACAGGGACGCACAGATACGCAGTATTTT
few TRBJ2-6 NA TRBV30 CAWSRRRSGANVLTF TGTGCCTGGAGTAGACGACGCTCTGGGGCCAACGTCCTGACTTTC
NA TRBJ2-1 TRBD2 TRBV20-1 CSARDKPSGEFSSYNEQFF TGCAGTGCTAGAGATAAGCCTAGCGGCGAATTCAGCTCCTACAATGAGCAGTTCTTC
few TRBJ2-3 NA TRBV4-3 CASSQGVDTQYF TGCGCCAGCAGCCAAGGGGTGGATACGCAGTATTTT
NA TRBJ2-1 NA TRBV19 CASSHNEQFF TGTGCCAGTAGTCACAATGAGCAGTTCTTC
NA TRBJ2-5 TRBD2 TRBV24-1 CATSQPAGGRETQYF TGTGCCACCAGTCAACCAGCGGGAGGGCGGGAGACCCAGTACTTC
NA TRBJ2-1 TRBD2 TRBV28 CASSPRGGEIYNNEQFF TGTGCCAGCAGCCCTCGGGGGGGGGAGATATATAACAATGAGCAGTTCTTC
NA TRBJ2-1 TRBD2 TRBV11-2 CASSLPGLTDNEQFF TGTGCCAGCAGCTTACCGGGACTAACAGACAATGAGCAGTTCTTC
NA TRBJ2-3 NA TRBV5-1 CASSSPDSITQYF TGCGCCAGCAGCTCGCCAGACTCGATTACGCAGTATTTT
few TRBJ2-7 NA TRBV4-1 CASSQDNRGRSYEQYF TGCGCCAGCAGCCAAGATAACCGGGGTCGGTCCTACGAGCAGTACTTC
few TRBJ1-5 NA TRBV28 CASRSGGQPQHF TGTGCCAGCAGATCAGGTGGTCAGCCCCAGCATTTT
NA TRBJ1-1 TRBD1 TRBV18 CASSPGQGTFPAFF TGTGCCAGCTCACCAGGACAGGGTACTTTCCCCGCTTTCTTT
once TRBJ1-1 NA TRBV4-1 CASSQVPGPNTEAFF TGCGCCAGCAGCCAAGTTCCGGGACCGAACACTGAAGCTTTCTTT
few TRBJ2-3 TRBD1 TRBV6-5 CASSYSNTGGRTDTQYF TGTGCCAGCAGTTACTCGAACACAGGGGGCCGGACAGATACGCAGTATTTT
NA TRBJ1-4 TRBD1 TRBV20-1 CSARGQQGYNEKLFF TGCAGTGCTAGAGGTCAACAGGGGTATAATGAAAAACTGTTTTTT
few TRBJ2-7 NA TRBV29-1 CSVASGREQYF TGCAGCGTTGCGTCGGGAAGAGAGCAGTACTTC
few TRBJ2-7 NA TRBV27 CASSLGRGAGEQYF TGTGCCAGCAGTTTAGGGCGCGGGGCGGGCGAGCAGTACTTC
NA TRBJ1-5 NA TRBV7-8 CASSLGMGNQPQHF TGTGCCAGCAGCTTAGGGATGGGGAATCAGCCCCAGCATTTT